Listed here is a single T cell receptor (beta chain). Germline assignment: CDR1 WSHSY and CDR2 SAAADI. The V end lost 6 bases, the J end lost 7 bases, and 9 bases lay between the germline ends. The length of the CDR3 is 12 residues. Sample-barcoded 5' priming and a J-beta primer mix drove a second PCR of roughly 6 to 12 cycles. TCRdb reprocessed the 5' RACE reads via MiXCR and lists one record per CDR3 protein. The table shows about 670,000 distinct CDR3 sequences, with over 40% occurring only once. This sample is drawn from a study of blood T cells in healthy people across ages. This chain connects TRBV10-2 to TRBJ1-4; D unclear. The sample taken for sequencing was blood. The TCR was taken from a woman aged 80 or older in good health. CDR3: CASRDESEKLFF. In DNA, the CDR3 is TGCGCCAGCAGGGACGAGAGTGAAAAACTGTTTTTT.